The rows below give T cell receptor beta chains drawn from one sample of a study of T cell responses to AZD1222 COVID-19 vaccine. Using immunoSEQ multiplex PCR, the repertoire was profiled, and TCRdb retains in-frame clones only, with some absent. The sample yields 83,000 or so clones, more than 70% seen once. The sequenced sample was peripheral blood, obtained on day 0 of AZD1222 vaccination. These receptors were taken from an adult in good health. Each CDR3 is given with its conserved first and last residue. A D gene is named only where the DNA matches it firmly. For some rows the clone size is stated as once, few or many, or as a class when expanded; others skip it.

>TRBJ2-2|.|.|TRBV6-5|15
TGTGCCAGCACCGGGGGGCGGACAGCCCCTCCAAAGCTGTTTTTT
CASTGGRTAPPKLFF
>TRBJ2-5|.|TRBD2|TRBV11-2|16
TGTGCCAGCAGCTCGGGGGGAGCGAACCTCGTGGAGACCCAGTACTTC
CASSSGGANLVETQYF
>TRBJ1-3|.|.|TRBV7-9|14
TGTGCCAGCAGCCCAACCTCGCCAGGGACTCCCATATATTTT
CASSPTSPGTPIYF
>TRBJ1-1|few|TRBD1|TRBV6-6|12
TGTGCCAGCAGTGACAGGGAGACTGAAGCTTTCTTT
CASSDRETEAFF
>TRBJ1-5|.|.|TRBV13|17
TGTGCCAGCAGCTTTAGCGCGGGACTAACTCAGAGGCAGCCCCAGCATTTT
CASSFSAGLTQRQPQHF
>TRBJ1-4|once|.|TRBV3-1/TRBV3-2|15
TGTGCCAGCAGCTACGGCGGGGGGACTCAAGAAAAACTGTTTTTT
CASSYGGGTQEKLFF
>TRBJ1-5|.|.|TRBV4-2|16
TGTGCCAGCAGCCAAGTTCGGGGCGGTAGCAATCAGCCCCAGCATTTT
CASSQVRGGSNQPQHF
>TRBJ1-3|.|.|TRBV20-1|15
TGCAGTGCTAGTCCGGACAGTTACTCTGGAAACACCATATATTTT
CSASPDSYSGNTIYF
>TRBJ2-6|.|.|TRBV5-6|18
TGTGCCAGCAGCGAAGGCAGGCCAACCTTCTCTGGGGCCAACGTCCTGACTTTC
CASSEGRPTFSGANVLTF
>TRBJ2-1|few|TRBD1|TRBV18|13
TGTGCCAGCTCACCAGTGACAGGGACTGAGCAGTTCTTC
CASSPVTGTEQFF
>TRBJ2-3|once|.|TRBV4-2|16
TGTGCCAGCAGCCAACTAGAACTTACCACGGAAGATACGCAGTATTTT
CASSQLELTTEDTQYF
>TRBJ2-7|.|TRBD2|TRBV3-1/TRBV3-2|17
TGTGCCAGCAGCCAACCTGAGGGACTAGCGGGAGGAAAGGAGCAGTACTTC
CASSQPEGLAGGKEQYF
>TRBJ1-4|.|.|TRBV7-9|15
TGTGCCAGCAGCTCCTTGACAGGACCGGACGAAAAACTGTTTTTT
CASSSLTGPDEKLFF
>TRBJ2-3|.|TRBD2|TRBV19|17
TGTGCCAGTAGTATGCGGCTAGCGGGACGAGGCACAGATACGCAGTATTTT
CASSMRLAGRGTDTQYF
>TRBJ2-5|.|TRBD2|TRBV10-1|20
TGCGCCAGCAGGCCGCCACTAGCGGGAGCCCGCGGGGGGGGCCAAGAGACCCAGTACTTC
CASRPPLAGARGGGQETQYF
>TRBJ2-3|once|.|TRBV5-4|17
TGTGCCAGCAGCTTGGAGGCGGCCAGGGGTAACACAGATACGCAGTATTTT
CASSLEAARGNTDTQYF
>TRBJ1-6|once|.|TRBV2|15
TGTGCCAGCAGTGAAACGACGGATTATAATTCACCCCTCCACTTT
CASSETTDYNSPLHF
>TRBJ1-6|.|.|TRBV27|16
TGTGCCAGCACCCCCAGGAGCAGCCAGCCAAATTCACCCCTCCACTTT
CASTPRSSQPNSPLHF
>TRBJ1-5|once|TRBD1|TRBV7-2|15
TGTGCCAGCAGCCTCCGGACAGGGTACAATCAGCCCCAGCATTTT
CASSLRTGYNQPQHF
>TRBJ1-3|.|.|TRBV12-3/TRBV12-4|13
TGTGCCAGCAGTTTGGGAGTGGGAAACACCATATATTTT
CASSLGVGNTIYF
>TRBJ2-7|.|TRBD2|TRBV5-1|15
TGCGCCAGCAGCTTGGACGTAGCGGGAGTTTACGAGCAGTACTTC
CASSLDVAGVYEQYF
>TRBJ2-5|.|.|TRBV11-2|14
TGTGCCAGCAGCTTAACAGGGGACTCTGAGACCCAGTACTTC
CASSLTGDSETQYF
>TRBJ1-2|.|.|TRBV28|13
TGTGCCAGCAGTTCCTCCGACCGGAATGGCTACACCTTC
CASSSSDRNGYTF
>TRBJ1-5|.|.|TRBV27|15
TGTGCCAGCAGTTCCCGACAGTATAGCAATCAGCCCCAGCATTTT
CASSSRQYSNQPQHF
>TRBJ2-2|.|TRBD2|TRBV7-2|19
TGTGCCAGCAGCTTAGGTCTAGCGGGGGGGCTTAGGGCCACCGGGGAGCTGTTTTTT
CASSLGLAGGLRATGELFF
>TRBJ1-1|.|.|TRBV5-6|19
TGTGCCAGCAGCCTAGGACCGGGACTAGCACGGTCTTACAACACTGAAGCTTTCTTT
CASSLGPGLARSYNTEAFF
>TRBJ1-2|.|.|TRBV28|16
TGTGCCAGCAAACCTCTGTTGGGTAGGGGTAGCCATGGCTACACCTTC
CASKPLLGRGSHGYTF
>TRBJ1-5|.|.|TRBV6-6|16
TGTGCCAGCAGTTACGCCCTTGGGAGGGGCAATCAGCCCCAGCATTTT
CASSYALGRGNQPQHF
>TRBJ2-3|.|TRBD2|TRBV5-1|15
TGCGCCAGCAGACCGAATAGCGGGAGGACAGATACGCAGTATTTT
CASRPNSGRTDTQYF
>TRBJ2-3|.|TRBD2|TRBV18|17
TGTGCCAGCTCATCCTTCAGGACTAGCGGGAGAGGGGATACGCAGTATTTT
CASSSFRTSGRGDTQYF
>TRBJ2-1|.|.|TRBV12-3/TRBV12-4|13
TGTGCCACCCTCTACGGGGGAGGTAATGAGCAGTTCTTC
CATLYGGGNEQFF
>TRBJ2-3|few|TRBD2|TRBV4-1|16
TGCGCCAGCAGCCTTCGGACTAGCTTGAGCACAGATACGCAGTATTTT
CASSLRTSLSTDTQYF
>TRBJ1-1|.|.|TRBV30|13
TGTGCCTGGAGTGGGAGGATGGGCACTGAAGCTTTCTTT
CAWSGRMGTEAFF
>TRBJ1-2|.|.|TRBV5-6|12
TGTGCCAGCAGCCCCGACACGGGGGGCTACACCTTC
CASSPDTGGYTF
>TRBJ2-2|once|TRBD2|TRBV7-2|15
TGTGCCAGCAGCTTTGTTCGCGGGGGGACCGGGGAGCTGTTTTTT
CASSFVRGGTGELFF
>TRBJ1-3|.|.|TRBV5-4|16
TGTGCCAGCAGCTTGGGGGGTAGTAGGGCTGGAAACACCATATATTTT
CASSLGGSRAGNTIYF
>TRBJ1-6|.|.|TRBV7-3|14
TGTGCCAGCAGCTTAAGGTCCCGTGGTTCACCCCTCCACTTT
CASSLRSRGSPLHF
>TRBJ1-3|.|TRBD1|TRBV7-2|19
TGTGCCAGCAGCTTTGGGACGGGACAGGGGCCTTTGGCTGGAAACACCATATATTTT
CASSFGTGQGPLAGNTIYF
>TRBJ2-7|.|.|TRBV20-1|11
TGCAGTGTCGGGGACCCCTACGAGCAGTACTTC
CSVGDPYEQYF
>TRBJ1-2|.|.|TRBV7-9|15
TGTGCCAGCAGCTTAGCCTCAACGCCACGGTATGGCTACACCTTC
CASSLASTPRYGYTF
>TRBJ2-1|.|.|TRBV9|19
TGTGCCAGCAGCGTAGATCCGGCTTCCCCGGGACCCGCACGTGTTGAGCAGTTCTTC
CASSVDPASPGPARVEQFF
>TRBJ2-1|.|.|TRBV4-3|14
TGCGCCAGCAGCCACCCTGGGGTCTACAATGAGCAGTTCTTC
CASSHPGVYNEQFF
>TRBJ2-3|.|TRBD2|TRBV28|14
TGTGCCACCCGGGGGGGGCCGGACCCTAATACGCAGTATTTT
CATRGGPDPNTQYF
>TRBJ2-7|once|.|TRBV5-4|15
TGTGCCAGCAGCCCAGGGGGCGGGGGGCCCTACGAGCAGTACTTC
CASSPGGGGPYEQYF
>TRBJ1-3|.|.|TRBV19|15
TGTGCCAGCCCTCCAGACAGGTTTGCCGGAAACACCATATATTTT
CASPPDRFAGNTIYF
>TRBJ1-1|.|.|TRBV9|15
TGTGCCAGCAGCGTAGCTACCACCTCGGGCACTGAAGCTTTCTTT
CASSVATTSGTEAFF
>TRBJ1-2|.|.|TRBV28|13
TGTGCCAGCAGTTTGGCGGCGGACTATGGCTACACCTTC
CASSLAADYGYTF
>TRBJ1-1|once|.|TRBV19|16
TGTGCCAGTAGTATCGGGTTGAGAGATAGGGGCACTGAAGCTTTCTTT
CASSIGLRDRGTEAFF
>TRBJ1-1|few|.|TRBV10-2|12
TGCGCCAGTAATCAGGCGAACACTGAAGCTTTCTTT
CASNQANTEAFF
>TRBJ2-2|.|.|TRBV19|15
TGTGCCAGTAGTATACCGGGGGCGAGTACCGGGGAGCTGTTTTTT
CASSIPGASTGELFF
>TRBJ1-2|.|.|TRBV9|13
TGTGCCAGCAGCGTAGGGCCTAACTATGGCTACACCTTC
CASSVGPNYGYTF
>TRBJ1-3|.|.|TRBV19|14
TGTGCCAGTAGTTTGACAGTGGGCTCAGTCGCCATATATTTT
CASSLTVGSVAIYF
>TRBJ2-1|once|TRBD2|TRBV6-5|15
TGTGCCAGCAGTTACCAGCGGGAGGGCCTCTATGAGCAGTTCTTC
CASSYQREGLYEQFF
>TRBJ1-5|.|.|TRBV7-8|17
TGTGCCAGCAGCCCCCTGGGCCTCAGCGCTTACAATCAGCCCCAGCATTTT
CASSPLGLSAYNQPQHF
>TRBJ2-5|.|.|TRBV19|13
TGTGCCAGTACCGCGGGGAACCAAGAGACCCAGTACTTC
CASTAGNQETQYF
>TRBJ2-5|.|.|TRBV7-2|14
TGTGCCAGCAGCCCCGGAACATCTTGGGAGACCCAGTACTTC
CASSPGTSWETQYF